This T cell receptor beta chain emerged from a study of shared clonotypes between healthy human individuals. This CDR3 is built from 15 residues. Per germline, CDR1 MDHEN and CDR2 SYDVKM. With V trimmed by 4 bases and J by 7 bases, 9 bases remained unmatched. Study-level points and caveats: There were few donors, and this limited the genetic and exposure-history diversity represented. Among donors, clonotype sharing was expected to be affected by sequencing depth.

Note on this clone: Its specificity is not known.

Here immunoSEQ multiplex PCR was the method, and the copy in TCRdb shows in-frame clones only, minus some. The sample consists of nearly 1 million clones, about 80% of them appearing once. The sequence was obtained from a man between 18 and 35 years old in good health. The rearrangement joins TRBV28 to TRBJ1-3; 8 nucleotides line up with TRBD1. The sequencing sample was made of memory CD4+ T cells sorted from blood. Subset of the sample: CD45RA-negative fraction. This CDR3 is CASSWDRKGLNTIYF. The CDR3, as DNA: TGTGCCAGCAGTTGGGACAGGAAAGGATTGAACACCATATATTTT.